This T cell receptor (beta chain) comes out of a study of shared clonotypes between healthy human individuals (dated by TCRdb to the early 2020s). At the level of the whole study: The cohort included a few men and two women between 18 and 49 years of age. For each donor, three plates each were used for CD4 naive and CD4 memory, two plates were used for CD8 naive, and one plate was used for CD8 memory. The study deeply sequenced blood TCR repertoires of five healthy adults to estimate repertoire size and the extent of clonotype sharing between individuals. Different laboratories and diverse techniques were used to prepare libraries and sequence TCR repertoires, to increase sequencing depth and limit assay-specific biases. Per donor, leukapheresis produced somewhere between about 0.9 and 10 billion PBMCs.

The full study reports these points: Because the study included a small number of donors, the genetic and exposure-history diversity represented was limited. Roughly 5% of naive CD4, 3.5% of naive CD8, 2.3% of memory CD4, and 0.35% to 0.5% of memory CD8 clonotypes were shared across a few donors. Sampling was restricted to blood, and TCR repertoires in tissue are likely to differ from TCR repertoires in blood. Incomplete sequencing was indicated by rarefaction of sorted-subset datasets, despite the large sequencing depth. Compared with non-shared clonotypes, the clonotypes found in all four sorted-subset donors had higher generation probabilities. Naive subsets generally had larger estimated clonotype richness than memory subsets did. Pairwise subsampling led to the expectation that sequencing depth would affect the degree of clonotype sharing among donors.

The germline V gene sets CDR1 to SNHLY and CDR2 to FYNNEI. V is shortened by 7 bases, J by 5 bases, and the region joining them spans 11 bases. There are 13 amino acids in the CDR3, from cysteine to phenylalanine inclusive. The DNA shown is the 39-base CDR3, in frame from base 1. Using the deep immunoSEQ assay, multiplex PCR amplified TCR CDR3 regions from genomic DNA. Extracted genomic DNA from each cell subset was spread evenly across all wells of several immunoSEQ 96-well plates, with each plate serving as a replicate. For sorted subsets, approximately 190 ng of genomic DNA, equivalent to 30,000 or so T cell genomes, went into each replicate PCR. Purified libraries were quantified with a Qubit 3.0 fluorometer, sized on a Bioanalyzer 2100, and re-quantified with the KAPA Library Quantification kit. A separate single-read 150-cycle Illumina NextSeq 550 flow cell was used to sequence each immunoSEQ 96-well plate. As for the authors' bioinformatics: Because only junctional sequences without quality scores were contained in the immunoSEQ output, filtering matching that applied to full-length reads could not be performed. Sequences were annotated with PyIR, a Python wrapper for IgBLAST v1.9, using IMGT germline references to assign V/J genes and CDR3. Reads were removed for weak V/J assignments (E-value above 1e-6), missing CDR3, stop codons, out-of-frame junctions, or ambiguous translated residues. V3J clonotypes were defined as sequences sharing the same inferred V gene, J gene, and CDR3 amino acid sequence. To compute the percentage overlap between repertoires, the number of shared unique clonotypes was divided by the size of the smaller repertoire. Three approaches were used to assess repertoire richness: RTK rarefaction, the Chao1 estimator, and Recon v2.1 estimates of unobserved clonotypes. Generation probabilities for all TCRbeta clonotypes obtained by the gDNA method from several donors were computed using OLGA. Sourced from immuneACCESS, this table was stored by TCRdb with only in-frame sequences that have V and J called. A share of the clones is absent; for the studies checked, an unresolved V gene accounts for under half, and the remainder has no known explanation. The DNA gave D and trimming, while V, J and clone size come from that table. The table for this sample lists under 1,100,000 clones; roughly 70% of them were counted only once. Clones ranked in the top ten supply roughly 1.5% of the sample.

About this clone: The antigen it recognizes is unknown. No much larger clone is present one base from it, and per-base qualities are unavailable.

The donors were healthy, HIV-negative adults with no recently reported acute infections or vaccinations. Every donor was a Caucasian adult living in Nashville, Tennessee, USA. CD4+ T cells were enriched by magnetic negative selection; naive cells were then positively selected on CD45RA, and the negative fraction formed the memory subset. Blood was collected by leukapheresis, and PBMCs were isolated by Ficoll-Histopaque density gradient centrifugation and then cryopreserved in liquid nitrogen vapor phase. Purity and quantity of every magnetically sorted T cell population were checked by analytical flow cytometry. Each sorted fraction had its genomic DNA isolated and then quantified by UV absorbance on a Nanodrop 2000c.

The TCR originated in a man between 18 and 35 years old in good health. Sequencing used memory CD4+ T cells sorted from blood. The cell subset or site tag for this specimen amounts to: CD45RA-negative fraction. This sequence uses TRBV2 and TRBJ2-2; the D gene identity is not certain. The DNA sequence is as follows: TGTGCCAGCACCTTGGCGAGGACCGGGGAGCTGTTTTTT. Its translation reads: CASTLARTGELFF.